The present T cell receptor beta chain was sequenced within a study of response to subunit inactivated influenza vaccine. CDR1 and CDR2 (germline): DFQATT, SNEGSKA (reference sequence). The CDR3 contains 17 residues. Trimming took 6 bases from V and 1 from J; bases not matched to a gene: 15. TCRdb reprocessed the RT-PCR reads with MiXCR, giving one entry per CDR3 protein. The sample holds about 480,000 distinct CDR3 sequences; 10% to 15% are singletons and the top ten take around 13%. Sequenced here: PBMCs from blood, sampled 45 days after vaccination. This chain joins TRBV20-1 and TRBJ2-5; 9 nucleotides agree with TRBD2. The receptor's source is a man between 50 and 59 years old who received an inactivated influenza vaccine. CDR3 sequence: CSAPGPVTSGSQETQYF. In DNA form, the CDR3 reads TGCAGTGCCCCCGGCCCCGTGACTAGCGGAAGCCAAGAGACCCAGTACTTC.